These 25 T cell receptor beta chains were sequenced from one sample in a study of ipilimumab plus nivolumab after autologous stem cell transplantation. Clones were sequenced by immunoSEQ multiplex PCR, and TCRdb holds only the in-frame ones, with some missing. The sample has fewer than 85,000 clones, over 80% seen once; the top ten hold 2% to 2.5%. This material consisted of PBMCs, taken in a trial of ipilimumab plus nivolumab as post-transplant consolidation. The receptors shown here come from a male donor with diffuse large B-cell lymphoma.

V is TRBV11-2 and J is TRBJ2-5; D gene uncertain. The length of the CDR3 is 14 residues. Trimming shortened V by 3 bases and J by 1 base, and 9 bases separated the two germline ends. The germline CDR1 and CDR2 sequences are SGHAT and FQNNGV. CDR3 nucleotides: TGTGCCAGCAGCTTCTCGGGCCTCCAAGAGACCCAGTACTTC. Translation gives CASSFSGLQETQYF.

The chain couples TRBV19 to TRBJ1-1; D gene ambiguous. V lost 3 bases to trimming and J lost 1 base, with 6 bases between them. Germline-derived CDR1 and CDR2 are LNHDA and SQIVND (reference sequence). The CDR3 length is 13 residues. The CDR3 sequence: CASSITENTEAFF. DNA for the CDR3: TGTGCCAGTAGTATTACAGAGAACACTGAAGCTTTCTTT.

The rearrangement links TRBV7-6 to TRBJ2-3; 12 bases fit TRBD2. The CDR3 length is 16 residues. V lost 5 bases to trimming and J lost 2 bases; unmatched junction nucleotides: 5. From germline, CDR1 is SGHVS and CDR2 FNYEAQ. CDR3 residues: CASSPRLAGDTDTQYF. CDR3 bases: TGTGCCAGCAGCCCACGACTAGCGGGGGACACAGATACGCAGTATTTT.

This rearrangement joins TRBV7-9 to TRBJ1-1; D is uncertain. This CDR3 spans 14 amino acids. Germline loops: CDR1 SEHNR, CDR2 FQNEAQ (reference sequence). Trimming cost V 5 bases and J 1 base, with 11 bases left between them. The CDR3 loop is CASSPQNSNTEAFF. In DNA form, the CDR3 reads TGTGCCAGCAGCCCTCAGAATTCGAACACTGAAGCTTTCTTT. Full variable domain (missing parts from reference TRBV7-9 and TRBJ1-1): DTGVSQNPRHKITKRGQNVTFRCDPISEHNRLYWYRQTLGQGPEFLTYFQNEAQLEKSRLLSDRFSAERPKGSFSTLEIQRTEQGDSAMYLCASSPQNSNTEAFFGQGTRLTVV.

The chain combines TRBV5-4 with TRBJ2-3; D is ambiguous. The CDR3 consists of 12 residues. The germline V gene encodes CDR1 SGHNT and CDR2 YYREEE (reference sequence). Deletions cut 3 bases from V and 6 bases from J, with 8 bases between. CDR3 in DNA: TGTGCCAGCAGCTCTGCCTTGGATACGCAGTATTTT. Protein sequence: CASSSALDTQYF.

The chain uses TRBV29-1 and TRBJ1-5; 7 positions match TRBD1. This CDR3 has 14 residues. V trimming: 4 bases; J trimming: 3 bases; junction bases outside the gene matches: 6. Germline CDR1 reads SQVTM; CDR2 reads ANQGSEA. The CDR3 loop is CSVGQGNSNQPQHF. As DNA, the CDR3 is TGCAGCGTTGGACAGGGAAACTCCAATCAGCCCCAGCATTTT. Supplemented by reference TRBV29-1 and TRBJ1-5, the full variable domain reads SAVISQKPSRDICQRGTSLTIQCQVDSQVTMMFWYRQQPGQSLTLIATANQGSEATYESGFVIDKFPISRPNLTFSTLTVSNMSPEDSSIYLCSVGQGNSNQPQHFGDGTRLSIL.

The table lists this clone with a count of one. The chain is built from TRBV5-5 and TRBJ1-6; D gene ambiguous. The CDR3 runs 14 residues. Per the germline V gene, CDR1 is SGHKS and CDR2 is YYEKEE (reference sequence). V was clipped by 0 bases and J by 12 bases, with 13 bases between them. As DNA, the CDR3 is TGTGCCAGCAGCTTGGACGCACGGATGTTACCCCTCCACTTT. As protein: CASSLDARMLPLHF.

In its sample, this clone was seen once. The chain uses TRBV14 and TRBJ1-5, with 8 bases that match TRBD1. CDR1 and CDR2 (germline): SGHDN, FVKESK. The CDR3 is 13 amino acids. The J segment lost 7 bases and the V segment lost 2 bases, leaving 1 base of the junction unmatched. The CDR3 DNA sequence: TGTGCCAGCAGCCAAACAGGGGGGCAGCCCCAGCATTTT. As protein: CASSQTGGQPQHF.

The rearrangement joins TRBV5-1 to TRBJ1-4; D remains unclear. CDR1 SGHRS and CDR2 YFSETQ come from the germline V gene. This CDR3 has 13 residues. V was clipped by 4 bases and J by 5 bases, with 9 bases between them. CDR3 loop: CASSRDGNEKLFF. The CDR3 DNA follows: TGCGCCAGCAGCCGCGACGGCAATGAAAAACTGTTTTTT.

The V call is TRBV6-5, the J call TRBJ2-6; 7 bases are a match to TRBD1. CDR3 length: 16 residues. Germline V gene data show CDR1 as MNHEY and CDR2 as SVGAGI. The junction had 5 bases not matched to a gene; V was cut back by 4 bases and J by 2 bases. The CDR3, as DNA: TGTGCCAGCAGTTCCTCCGGGACAGCTGGGGCCAACGTCCTGACTTTC. Translating it yields CASSSSGTAGANVLTF.

The chain is built from TRBV11-2 and TRBJ1-1; 8 positions agree with TRBD1. Germline loops: CDR1 SGHAT, CDR2 FQNNGV. Losses at the gene ends were 5 bases for V and 7 bases for J; bases not matched to a gene: 24. The CDR3 runs to 19 residues. The CDR3 reads CASSPLPTRRGRGRFEAFF. The CDR3, as DNA: TGTGCCAGCAGCCCCCTCCCCACCCGAAGGGGCAGGGGGCGATTTGAAGCTTTCTTT.

The chain joins TRBV2 to TRBJ2-7; tentatively, D is TRBD1 (5 bases). CDR1 and CDR2 (germline): SNHLY, FYNNEI. Trimming left V 5 bases short and J 10 bases short, with 12 bases between. This CDR3 spans 11 amino acids. The CDR3 nucleotides read TGTGCCAGCAGTCGACGACAGAATCAGTACTTC. Translation gives CASSRRQNQYF.

In its sample, this clone was seen once. The V gene is TRBV7-9, the J gene TRBJ2-5; perhaps TRBD2 as D (5 bases). Germline-derived CDR1 and CDR2 are SEHNR and FQNEAQ (reference sequence). The V end lost 4 bases, the J end lost 7 bases, and 7 bases lay between the germline ends. The CDR3 totals 11 residues. CDR3 loop: CASSSSGTQYF. The CDR3 nucleotides read TGTGCCAGCAGCTCGAGCGGGACCCAGTACTTC.

The chain combines TRBV4-2 with TRBJ2-7; 15 positions agree with TRBD2. In germline, CDR1 is LGHNA, CDR2 YNFKEQ. The CDR3 totals 19 residues. V was clipped by 4 bases and J by 1 base; unmatched bases: 11. The CDR3 bases are TGTGCCAGCAGCCGACTCGGAACCGGGACTAGCGGGGGGTCCTACGAGCAGTACTTC. This gives the protein CASSRLGTGTSGGSYEQYF.

The V and J genes are TRBV7-2 and TRBJ2-1, with TRBD2 matching over 10 bases. Germline V gene sequence: CDR1 SGHTA, CDR2 FQGNSA. The CDR3 sequence is 16 residues long. V lost 4 bases, J lost 4 bases, and 7 bases stayed unmatched. CDR3 region: CASSSKSGGAYNEQFF. The CDR3 nucleotides are TGTGCCAGCAGCTCAAAAAGCGGGGGGGCTTACAATGAGCAGTTCTTC.

The chain recombines TRBV19 with TRBJ1-1; TRBD1 matches 9 bases. The CDR3 loop spans 15 amino acids. The V gene end was trimmed by 7 bases and the J gene end by 7 bases; junction bases not matched to a gene: 13. CDR1 LNHDA and CDR2 SQIVND come from the germline V gene (reference sequence). The CDR3 loop is CASISTGQGGREAFF. For the CDR3, the DNA is TGTGCCAGTATATCTACGGGACAGGGCGGCCGTGAAGCTTTCTTT.

The J gene is TRBJ2-5, the V gene TRBV5-4; 12 nucleotides align to TRBD2. Losses at the gene ends were 6 bases for V and 5 bases for J; bases not matched to a gene: 11. Per the germline V gene, CDR1 is SGHNT and CDR2 is YYREEE (reference sequence). The CDR3 contains 16 residues. The CDR3 here is CASKSLAGGIMETQYF. CDR3 in DNA: TGTGCCAGCAAATCGCTAGCGGGGGGGATAATGGAGACCCAGTACTTC. Supplemented by reference TRBV5-4 and TRBJ2-5, the full variable domain reads ETGVTQSPTHLIKTRGQQVTLRCSSQSGHNTVSWYQQALGQGPQFIFQYYREEENGRGNFPPRFSGLQFPNYSSELNVNALELDDSALYLCASKSLAGGIMETQYFGPGTRLLVL.

V is TRBV11-2 and J is TRBJ1-4, with TRBD1 identical over 7 bases. V dropped 5 bases and J dropped 8; count of bases not matched to a gene: 8. The CDR3 totals 14 residues. Germline CDR1 reads SGHAT; CDR2 reads FQNNGV. The CDR3 loop is CASSRTGAGEKLFF. CDR3 DNA sequence: TGTGCCAGCAGCCGAACAGGGGCGGGAGAAAAACTGTTTTTT.

This chain joins TRBV7-9 and TRBJ2-2; D ambiguous. CDR1 and CDR2 from the germline V gene are SEHNR and FQNEAQ (reference sequence). Trimming left V 1 base short and J 0 bases short, with 9 bases between. CDR3 length: 16 residues. As DNA, the CDR3 is TGTGCCAGCAGCTTAGTGGCTTACGCGAACACCGGGGAGCTGTTTTTT. Protein: CASSLVAYANTGELFF.

This clone appeared a single time. The J gene is TRBJ1-6, the V gene TRBV6-1; no clear D gene. In germline, CDR1 is MNHNS, CDR2 SASEGT. V was pared by 5 bases and J by 3 bases, with 8 bases between. The CDR3 has 14 amino acids. The CDR3 region is CASSRTDYNSPLHF. The CDR3 DNA reads TGTGCCAGCAGTCGGACCGACTATAATTCACCCCTCCACTTT.

This rearrangement joins TRBV19 to TRBJ2-5, with D perhaps matching TRBD2 (6 bases). Germline V gene sequence: CDR1 LNHDA, CDR2 SQIVND (reference sequence). The ends were cut back, 7 bases at V and 2 bases at J, with 23 bases in the middle. The CDR3 totals 17 residues. The CDR3 nucleotides are TGTGCCAGTACCTCGGTTTTGGCCATAGGGAGGCAAGAGACCCAGTACTTC. The encoded protein is CASTSVLAIGRQETQYF. Variable domain in full (rest from reference TRBV19 and TRBJ2-5): DGGITQSPKYLFRKEGQNVTLSCEQNLNHDAMYWYRQDPGQGLRLIYYSQIVNDFQKGDIAEGYSVSREKKESFPLTVTSAQKNPTAFYLCASTSVLAIGRQETQYFGPGTRLLVL.

This clone was seen once. The chain has TRBV7-8 and TRBJ2-2; D might be TRBD2 (6 bases). The V gene lost 1 base and the J gene lost 6 bases, with 15 bases spanning the gap. The CDR3 covers 16 residues. Germline assignment: CDR1 SGHVS and CDR2 FQNEAQ. The CDR3 here is CASSLGGGPRPGELFF. The CDR3, as DNA: TGTGCCAGCAGCTTAGGCGGAGGGCCGCGGCCCGGGGAGCTGTTTTTT.

The rearrangement uses TRBV6-1 and TRBJ1-1, with D possibly matching TRBD1 (5 bases). Germline values: CDR1 MNHNS, CDR2 SASEGT. CDR3 size: 13 residues. Trimming shortened V by 6 bases and J by 1 base, and 9 bases separated the two germline ends. In DNA form, the CDR3 reads TGTGCCAGCAGCAGGGTCAGGAACACTGAAGCTTTCTTT. This codes for CASSRVRNTEAFF.

This sequence joins TRBV4-1 and TRBJ2-3; D assignment may be TRBD1 or TRBD2 (5 bases each). The V gene's germline CDR1 is MGHRA and CDR2 YSYEKL. The CDR3 has 16 amino acids. Trimming cost V 0 bases and J 0 bases, with 10 bases left between them. The CDR3 reads CASSQDPGRSTDTQYF. The CDR3 DNA follows: TGCGCCAGCAGCCAAGACCCGGGACGCAGCACAGATACGCAGTATTTT.

The chain links TRBV5-1 to TRBJ1-2; D perhaps matches TRBD1 (6 bases). The V gene's germline CDR1 is SGHRS and CDR2 YFSETQ. V shed 10 bases and J shed 7 bases, with 23 bases lying between them. This CDR3 spans 14 amino acids. The CDR3 DNA reads TGCGCCTCAGCAGGGGACCCTACTATTGGTGGCTACACCTTC. Its protein is CASAGDPTIGGYTF.